Below, 18 T cell receptor beta chains from the same sample are listed, as sequenced in a study of Ad26.COV2.S vaccination and SARS-CoV-2 variants. Produced via immunoSEQ multiplex PCR; TCRdb's table is partial and in-frame only. The repertoire consists of about 350,000 clones, with 90% to 95% occurring once and the leading ten covering under 4%. The sample in question was peripheral blood, obtained after recovery from COVID-19. The receptor set was obtained from a human donor who had recovered from COVID-19.

This chain joins TRBV5-4 and TRBJ1-1, with unresolved D. The CDR3 sequence is 13 residues long. The germline V gene encodes CDR1 SGHNT and CDR2 YYREEE (reference sequence). Trimming stripped 5 bases from V and 1 base from J, with 9 bases between. The CDR3 sequence is CASRIKGNTEAFF. Written as DNA, the CDR3 is TGTGCCAGCAGGATAAAGGGGAACACTGAAGCTTTCTTT.

V gene TRBV25-1 combines with J gene TRBJ1-2, with TRBD1 matching over 9 bases. Germline trimming cut 7 bases from V and 2 bases from J; bases unmatched to any gene: 5. The CDR3 runs 14 residues. Per the germline V gene, CDR1 is MGHDK and CDR2 is SYGVNS. CDR3 sequence (DNA): TGTGCCAGCACCCGGGACAGGGACAACTATGGCTACACCTTC. Residues: CASTRDRDNYGYTF.

The table lists this clone with a few counts. This chain links TRBV9 with TRBJ1-1, with a weak D call TRBD1 (6 bases). The germline CDR1 and CDR2 sequences are SGDLS and YYNGEE. The CDR3 is 14 residues long. Trimming shortened V by 4 bases and J by 11 bases, and 21 bases separated the two germline ends. CDR3 DNA sequence: TGTGCCAGCAGCCCAGACTTACGGGGGCGCGCGGCTTTCTTT. Encoded protein: CASSPDLRGRAAFF.

V gene TRBV14 combines with J gene TRBJ1-4, with 7 bases that match TRBD1. With V trimmed by 4 bases and J by 7 bases, 6 bases remained unmatched. The CDR3 consists of 14 residues. The germline CDR1 and CDR2 sequences are SGHDN and FVKESK. Written as DNA, the CDR3 is TGTGCCAGCAGCCGGACAGGCTGGGGTGAAAAACTGTTTTTT. Protein sequence: CASSRTGWGEKLFF.

The V and J genes are TRBV21-1 and TRBJ1-6; the listed D gene, TRBD1, was not tested against the DNA. TRBV21-1 is noted as a pseudogene. This CDR3 comprises 15 residues. CDR3 amino acids: CASSRDRTYNSPLHF. DNA of the CDR3: TGTGCCAGCAGCCGCGACAGGACTTATAATTCACCCCTCCACTTT.

The chain couples TRBV4-1 to TRBJ2-2; 7 bases are a match to TRBD1. The V and J ends lost 5 bases and 5 bases, in that order; junction bases with no gene match: 5. Germline V lookup: CDR1 MGHRA, CDR2 YSYEKL. The CDR3 length is 14 residues. CDR3 protein: CASSVTGVTGELFF. Written as DNA, the CDR3 is TGCGCCAGCAGCGTTACAGGGGTAACCGGGGAGCTGTTTTTT.

This rearrangement joins TRBV5-5 to TRBJ1-2, with D perhaps TRBD1 (6 bases). With 6 bases removed from V and 6 bases from J, the gap between germline ends came to 18 bases. Germline V CDR1 and CDR2: SGHKS, YYEKEE (reference sequence). There are 14 residues in the CDR3. For the CDR3, the DNA is TGTGCCAGCAACTATCAGGGGACGGTGGATGGCTACACCTTC. Protein: CASNYQGTVDGYTF.

This clone was recorded only once. The gene calls are TRBV19 and TRBJ2-3; the D gene is possibly TRBD2 (5 bases). Germline CDR1 and CDR2: LNHDA and SQIVND (reference sequence). With 3 bases removed from V and 2 bases from J, the gap between germline ends came to 18 bases. The CDR3 extends over 17 amino acids. The CDR3, as DNA: TGTGCCAGTAGTATTTCGTCCAGGAGGTCCCACACAGATACGCAGTATTTT. Its translation is CASSISSRRSHTDTQYF.

This chain uses TRBV7-2 with TRBJ1-1, with D possibly TRBD1 on 5 matching bases. Trimming removed 1 base at V and 4 bases at J, with 7 bases between. The CDR3 consists of 13 residues. Germline CDR1 and CDR2: SGHTA and FQGNSA. The CDR3 DNA follows: TGTGCCAGCAGCTTAGGGCAGGGCACTGAAGCTTTCTTT. Protein: CASSLGQGTEAFF. The full variable domain, in which reference TRBV7-2 and TRBJ1-1 provide the parts outside the CDR3, is GAGVSQSPSNKVTEKGKDVELRCDPISGHTALYWYRQSLGQGLEFLIYFQGNSAPDKSGLPSDRFSAERTGGSVSTLTIQRTQQEDSAVYLCASSLGQGTEAFFGQGTRLTVV.

The gene calls are TRBV9 and TRBJ2-5; TRBD1 matches 7 bases. With 0 bases clipped from V and 5 bases from J, the junction kept 4 bases outside the gene matches. Per germline, CDR1 SGDLS and CDR2 YYNGEE. The length of the CDR3 is 14 residues. CDR3 region: CASSVGVQGETQYF. As DNA, the CDR3 is TGTGCCAGCAGCGTAGGTGTACAGGGGGAGACCCAGTACTTC.

V and J are TRBV10-3 and TRBJ2-2, with TRBD1 matching 8 bases. V dropped 8 bases and J dropped 4; count of bases not matched to a gene: 6. The germline CDR1 and CDR2 sequences are ENHRY and SYGVKD. This CDR3 is 14 amino acids long. The CDR3 coding sequence is TGTGCCATCGGAAGGACAGGGAGCACCGGGGAGCTGTTTTTT. Protein: CAIGRTGSTGELFF.

In nucleotides, the CDR3 is TGTGCCGCTAGGCAGGGGACGAATGAGCAGTTCTTC. It translates to CAARQGTNEQFF. This rearrangement joins TRBV24-1 to TRBJ2-1; D might be TRBD1 (6 bases). Germline CDR1 is KGHDR and CDR2 is SFDVKD. The CDR3 has 12 amino acids. Trimming shortened V by 12 bases and J by 7 bases, and 15 bases separated the two germline ends.

CDR3: CASRLRDSYEQYF. CDR3 coding DNA: TGTGCCAGCAGACTCCGGGACAGCTACGAGCAGTACTTC. The genes are TRBV6-5 and TRBJ2-7; TRBD1 aligns across 7 bases. J was trimmed by 3 bases and V by 6 bases; bases with no gene match: 5. CDR3 length: 13 residues. Germline assignment: CDR1 MNHEY and CDR2 SVGAGI.

This rearrangement joins TRBV7-9 to TRBJ2-7; possible D gene TRBD2, 5 bases. Trimming removed 5 bases from V and 7 bases from J, with 15 bases in between. Looked up from germline, CDR1 is SEHNR and CDR2 is FQNEAQ (reference sequence). This CDR3 has 13 residues. CDR3 bases: TGTGCCAGCAGCCTCAGCGGCGCTTATGAGCAGTACTTC. Its translation is CASSLSGAYEQYF.

The chain uses TRBV7-2 and TRBJ2-1, with 8 positions matching TRBD2. V trimming: 4 bases; J trimming: 4 bases; junction bases outside the gene matches: 6. The germline CDR1 and CDR2 sequences are SGHTA and FQGNSA. CDR3 length: 15 residues. The CDR3 DNA reads as TGTGCCAGCAGCTCTAGGGGACTAGAGTACAATGAGCAGTTCTTC. This codes for CASSSRGLEYNEQFF. Full variable domain (missing parts from reference TRBV7-2 and TRBJ2-1): GAGVSQSPSNKVTEKGKDVELRCDPISGHTALYWYRQSLGQGLEFLIYFQGNSAPDKSGLPSDRFSAERTGGSVSTLTIQRTQQEDSAVYLCASSSRGLEYNEQFFGPGTRLTVL.

The chain links TRBV27 to TRBJ2-4; a weak D match, TRBD2 (6 bases). The germline gives CDR1 MNHEY, CDR2 SMNVEV (reference sequence). V was pared by 0 bases and J by 1 base, with 16 bases between. This CDR3 is built from 18 residues. CDR3 residues: CASSLSGGAELAKNIQYF. Written as DNA, the CDR3 is TGTGCCAGCAGTTTATCGGGGGGAGCTGAGCTTGCCAAAAACATTCAGTACTTC.

The chain carries TRBV6-5 and TRBJ2-5; TRBD2 aligns across 14 bases. The CDR3 contains 14 residues. The V segment lost 6 bases and the J segment 4 bases; nucleotides outside the gene matches: 1. From germline, CDR1 is MNHEY and CDR2 SVGAGI. The CDR3 bases are TGTGCCAGCAGGGGACTAGCGGGGGCAGAGACCCAGTACTTC. As protein: CASRGLAGAETQYF.

V is TRBV5-4 and J is TRBJ1-3, with D perhaps TRBD1 (5 bases). Trimming left V 0 bases short and J 1 base short, with 11 bases between. Germline CDR1 SGHNT, CDR2 YYREEE (reference sequence). The CDR3 is made up of 16 amino acids. This CDR3 is CASSLGPGQSGNTIYF. The CDR3 DNA is TGTGCCAGCAGCTTGGGCCCGGGGCAGTCTGGAAACACCATATATTTT.